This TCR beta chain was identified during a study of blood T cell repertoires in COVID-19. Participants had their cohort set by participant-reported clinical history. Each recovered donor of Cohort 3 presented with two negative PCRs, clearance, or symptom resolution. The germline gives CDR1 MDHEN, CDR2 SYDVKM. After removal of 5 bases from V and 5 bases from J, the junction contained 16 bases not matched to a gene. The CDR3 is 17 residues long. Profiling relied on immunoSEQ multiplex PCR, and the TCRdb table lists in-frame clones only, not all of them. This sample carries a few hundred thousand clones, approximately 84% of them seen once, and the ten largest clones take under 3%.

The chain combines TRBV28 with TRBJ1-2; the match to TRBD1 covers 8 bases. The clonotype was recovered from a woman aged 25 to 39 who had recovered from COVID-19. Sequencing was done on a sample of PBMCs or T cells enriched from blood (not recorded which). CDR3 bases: TGTGCCAGCAGTCACAGCGGGATTACAGGGGGGCCGTATGGCTACACCTTC. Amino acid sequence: CASSHSGITGGPYGYTF.